The 14 T cell receptor beta chains listed next were all sequenced from one sample in a study of T-cell memory formation after mild COVID-19. TCRdb passed the 5' RACE reads through MiXCR, listing each CDR3 protein once. The table records around 90,000 distinct CDR3 sequences, about 15% of them present only once. The sequenced sample was PBMCs or a T cell subset sorted from them (not recorded which). All receptors derive from a young man who had mild COVID-19 (a few samples of this study predate the infection). Cell type and time point are not known.

In its sample, this clonotype was seen many times. The gene calls are TRBV27 and TRBJ2-7, with D perhaps matching TRBD2 (6 bases). This CDR3 contains 15 residues. V was trimmed by 4 bases and J by 3 bases, leaving 16 bases between them. Germline values: CDR1 MNHEY, CDR2 SMNVEV (reference sequence). CDR3 bases: TGTGCCAGCAGTTCGTCCGGGACGGGAGACTACGAGCAGTACTTC. Protein: CASSSSGTGDYEQYF.

This clonotype was counted between two and nine times. The rearrangement joins TRBV11-2 to TRBJ1-1; 8 nucleotides line up with TRBD1. The germline V gene has CDR1 SGHAT and CDR2 FQNNGV. This CDR3 comprises 12 residues. V lost 5 bases, J lost 6 bases, and 2 bases stayed unmatched. CDR3 residues: CASSRTGSEAFF. CDR3 DNA sequence: TGTGCCAGCAGCCGGACAGGGTCTGAAGCTTTCTTT.

This clonotype was observed a few times. The rearrangement uses TRBV5-6 and TRBJ1-5; D is possibly TRBD1 (6 bases). The CDR3 sequence is 15 residues long. Between the trimmed V and J ends, which lost 0 bases and 4 bases, there was a span of 11 bases. Germline lookup yields CDR1 SGHDT and CDR2 YYEEEE. The CDR3 DNA is TGTGCCAGCAGCTTGGGTTGGGACACAAATCAGCCCCAGCATTTT. Amino acids: CASSLGWDTNQPQHF.

The chain is built from TRBV12-3 or TRBV12-4 and TRBJ1-5; TRBD1 might be the D (6 bases). The CDR3 has 12 amino acids. The V end was cut by 3 bases, the J end by 7 bases, with 7 bases between. CDR3 sequence (DNA): TGTGCCAGCAGTTTCAGGGGCCAGCCCCAGCATTTT. It specifies CASSFRGQPQHF.

A few counts support this clonotype. The chain has TRBV6-2 or TRBV6-3 and TRBJ2-7; TRBD2 matches at 8 bases. This CDR3 has 17 amino acids. In germline, CDR1 is MNHEY, CDR2 SVGEGT. V dropped 0 bases and J dropped 5; count of bases not matched to a gene: 12. The CDR3 spells CASSYSSSGGPLDEQYV. CDR3 coding DNA: TGTGCCAGCAGTTACTCGAGCTCGGGGGGGCCTTTAGACGAGCAGTACGTC.

The CDR3 reads CASRSVLGLNTEAFF. The CDR3 DNA sequence: TGTGCCAGCAGGTCGGTGCTCGGGCTAAACACTGAAGCTTTCTTT. The genes are TRBV12-3 or TRBV12-4 and TRBJ1-1; D remains unclear. The V and J ends lost 6 bases and 2 bases respectively, with 16 bases between them. The CDR3 totals 15 residues.

The table lists this clonotype with many counts. The DNA for the CDR3 is TGCGCCAGCAGCCAAGGTAGCGGATTCCAAGAGACCCAGTACTTC. It codes for CASSQGSGFQETQYF. The V gene is TRBV4-3, the J gene TRBJ2-5, with a possible D match to TRBD2 (6 bases). From germline, CDR1 is LGHNA and CDR2 YSLEER. V shed 1 base and J shed 1 base, with 10 bases lying between them. The CDR3 extends over 15 amino acids.

This clonotype showed up just a few times. The rearrangement links TRBV4-3 to TRBJ2-5, with 11 bases aligning to TRBD2. V gave up 3 bases and J gave up 2 bases; unmatched junction bases: 8. Per germline, CDR1 LGHNA and CDR2 YSLEER. The CDR3 length is 17 residues. CDR3 amino acids: CASSHATSGGSQETQYF. The CDR3 DNA follows: TGCGCCAGCAGCCACGCCACTAGCGGGGGTTCTCAAGAGACCCAGTACTTC.

This clonotype was seen a handful of times. The J gene is TRBJ2-3, the V gene TRBV11-2; D is unresolved. The CDR3 is 17 amino acids. Germline V gives CDR1 SGHAT, CDR2 FQNNGV. Trimming stripped 0 bases from V and 0 bases from J, with 13 bases between. DNA of the CDR3: TGTGCCAGCAGCTTAGACGACTCAACTACTAGCACAGATACGCAGTATTTT. Its translation: CASSLDDSTTSTDTQYF. Full variable domain (rest looked up from reference TRBV11-2 and TRBJ2-3): EAGVAQSPRYKIIEKRQSVAFWCNPISGHATLYWYQQILGQGPKLLIQFQNNGVVDDSQLPKDRFSAERLKGVDSTLKIQPAKLEDSAVYLCASSLDDSTTSTDTQYFGPGTRLTVL.

This clonotype was detected only a few times. The chain is built from TRBV6-5 and TRBJ1-1; D remains unclear. Trimming removed 5 bases from V and 2 bases from J, with 9 bases in between. This CDR3 is built from 13 residues. The germline V gene encodes CDR1 MNHEY and CDR2 SVGAGI. The CDR3 spells CASSQSANTEAFF. The CDR3 nucleotides read TGTGCCAGCAGTCAATCTGCTAACACTGAAGCTTTCTTT.

This clonotype was recorded a few times. The rearrangement joins TRBV4-3 to TRBJ2-1, with TRBD1 as a possible D gene (5 bases). V was pared by 2 bases and J by 4 bases, with 12 bases between. This CDR3 spans 15 amino acids. The germline V gene has CDR1 LGHNA and CDR2 YSLEER. CDR3 region: CASSQQLDSYNEQFF. The CDR3 DNA is TGCGCCAGCAGCCAACAACTTGACAGTTACAATGAGCAGTTCTTC.

This clonotype was counted only a few times. The V gene is TRBV7-9, the J gene TRBJ1-1, with D possibly matching TRBD1 (5 bases). The CDR3 has 11 residues. V dropped 4 bases and J dropped 12 bases, with 12 bases sitting between them. Germline CDR1 is SEHNR and CDR2 is FQNEAQ (reference sequence). The CDR3 DNA is TGTGCCAGCAGCTCGGACATACGATCTTTCTTT. Protein sequence: CASSSDIRSFF. Complete variable domain (other parts from reference TRBV7-9 and TRBJ1-1): DTGVSQNPRHKITKRGQNVTFRCDPISEHNRLYWYRQTLGQGPEFLTYFQNEAQLEKSRLLSDRFSAERPKGSFSTLEIQRTEQGDSAMYLCASSSDIRSFFGQGTRLTVV.

The rearrangement uses TRBV10-3 and TRBJ2-3, with 10 bases that match TRBD1. V gave up 5 bases and J gave up 3 bases; unmatched junction bases: 2. This CDR3 spans 14 amino acids. In germline, CDR1 is ENHRY, CDR2 SYGVKD. The DNA for the CDR3 is TGTGCCATCAGTATGGACAGGGGGACAGATACGCAGTATTTT. This gives the protein CAISMDRGTDTQYF.

The chain is built from TRBV1 and TRBJ2-3; the DNA was not compared with TRBD2, the D call given in the table. TRBV1 is recorded as a pseudogene. CDR3 length: 17 residues. CDR3 sequence: CTSSRASGGEEADTQYF. The CDR3 region has the DNA TGCACCAGCAGCAGGGCTAGCGGGGGGGAAGAGGCAGATACGCAGTATTTT.